This entry lists 21 T cell receptor beta chains sequenced from one sample in a study of blood T cells in healthy people across ages. The use of a sample-barcoded 5' primer and a J-beta primer mix characterized a second PCR of roughly 7 to 12 cycles. A single record per CDR3 protein comes from TCRdb applying MiXCR to the 5' RACE reads. The sample holds about 930,000 distinct CDR3 sequences, 29% seen once. The same specimen was also included in a second study, on T cells of mothers and their children.

Sequenced sample: blood. The receptor set was obtained from a woman in her thirties or forties in good health.

At least ten counts were recorded for this clonotype. The chain links TRBV28 to TRBJ2-7, with 7 bases that match TRBD2. Germline lookup yields CDR1 MDHEN and CDR2 SYDVKM. CDR3 length: 16 residues. J gave up 0 bases and V 4 bases, and 9 bases lay outside the gene matches. The chain's CDR3 is CASSSPTSASSYEQYF. Written as DNA, the CDR3 is TGTGCCAGCAGTTCCCCTACTAGCGCCAGCTCCTACGAGCAGTACTTC. The whole variable domain, remainder taken from reference TRBV28 and TRBJ2-7, is DVKVTQSSRYLVKRTGEKVFLECVQDMDHENMFWYRQDPGLGLRLIYFSYDVKMKEKGDIPEGYSVSREKKERFSLILESASTNQTSMYLCASSSPTSASSYEQYFGPGTRLTVT.

In the case of this clonotype: A much larger clone differs by one base, so this may be a read error. This sequence joins TRBV20-1 and TRBJ2-5; tentatively, D is TRBD1 (7 bases). Germline V gene sequence: CDR1 DFQATT, CDR2 SNEGSKA (reference sequence). The CDR3 runs to 14 residues. CDR3 in DNA: TGCAGTGCTAGAGTTGGAGGGGGCCAAGAGACCCGGTACTTC. Amino acid sequence: CSARVGGGQETRYF.

This clonotype was seen at least ten times. The rearrangement uses TRBV20-1 and TRBJ2-3; D uncertain. Trimming removed 0 bases at V and 14 bases at J, with 12 bases between. This CDR3 contains 11 residues. CDR1 and CDR2 (germline): DFQATT, SNEGSKA (reference sequence). The CDR3 DNA is TGCAGTGCTAGAGATGGGGTAGCATGGTATTTT. This gives the protein CSARDGVAWYF.

To note about this clonotype: One junction end does not reproduce the germline sequence, and a read error may be involved. J is TRBJ2-7 and V is TRBV5-1; possibly TRBD2 for D (6 bases). Germline V gene data show CDR1 as SGHRS and CDR2 as YFSETQ. The CDR3 has 14 amino acids. The CDR3 here is CARSLEGTYYEQYF. The CDR3 nucleotides read TGCGCCCGCAGCTTGGAGGGAACATACTACGAGCAGTACTTC.

V and J are TRBV2 and TRBJ2-7; weak D call: TRBD1 (6 bases). V was trimmed by 8 bases and J by 0 bases, leaving 17 bases between them. Per the germline V gene, CDR1 is SNHLY and CDR2 is FYNNEI. CDR3 length: 15 amino acids. The CDR3 sequence is CASSRTARSSYEQYF. DNA for the CDR3: TGTGCCAGCTCCCGGACAGCGAGGAGCTCCTACGAGCAGTACTTC.

In this sample, this clonotype turned up a few times. The rearrangement links TRBV6-1 to TRBJ2-4; no clear D. CDR1 is MNHNS and CDR2 is SASEGT in the germline V gene. With 0 bases removed from V and 13 bases from J, the gap between germline ends came to 13 bases. The CDR3 covers 13 residues. CDR3 residues: CASSEASTPHQYF. The DNA for the CDR3 is TGTGCCAGCAGTGAAGCAAGCACTCCCCACCAGTACTTC.

This clonotype was detected only once. The CDR3 coding sequence is TGTGCCAGCAAACCAGGGGGAGATACGCAGTATTTT. Translation gives CASKPGGDTQYF. The chain recombines TRBV3-1 with TRBJ2-3; 7 nucleotides match TRBD1. CDR3 length equals 12 residues. Per the germline V gene, CDR1 is LGHDT and CDR2 is YNNKEL (reference sequence). The junction had 3 bases not matched to a gene; V was cut back by 7 bases and J by 5 bases.

This clonotype was seen many times. The J gene is TRBJ2-7, the V gene TRBV7-2, with 10 bases identical to TRBD1. This CDR3 region has 15 residues. Germline lookup yields CDR1 SGHTA and CDR2 FQGNSA. J lost 5 bases, V lost 2 bases, and 6 bases had no gene match. CDR3 protein: CASSLRRDRGHEQYF. The CDR3 nucleotides read TGTGCCAGCAGCTTACGCCGGGACAGGGGCCACGAGCAGTACTTC.

As to this clonotype: Germline and junction disagree at one end, which may indicate a read error. V is TRBV29-1 and J is TRBJ2-7; 14 bases line up with TRBD2. The J call may be wrong; the DNA end is better matched by TRBJ2-5. The CDR3 contains 17 residues. CDR1 is SQVTM, CDR2 ANQGSEA, per germline. The DNA for the CDR3 is TGCGGCGTTGAAGAGCCGCGACTAGCGGGGGGGCGAGAGACCCAGTACTTC. It is translated as CGVEEPRLAGGRETQYF.

Turning to this clonotype: A junction boundary mismatches the germline segment, possibly from a read error. The chain couples TRBV12-3 or TRBV12-4 to TRBJ2-3, with a possible D match to TRBD2 (5 bases). CDR3 length: 14 residues. The CDR3 coding sequence is TGTGCCAGCAGTATTAGCGTGAGTGAAGATGCGCAGTATTTT. The encoded protein is CASSISVSEDAQYF.

This clonotype was observed at least ten times. This rearrangement joins TRBV28 to TRBJ1-2; maybe TRBD1 (6 bases). The CDR3 length is 13 residues. V gave up 5 bases and J gave up 6 bases, with 13 bases separating them. Germline V gives CDR1 MDHEN, CDR2 SYDVKM. The CDR3 sequence is CASSPGTSNGYTF. CDR3 in DNA: TGTGCCAGCAGTCCCGGGACAAGCAATGGCTACACCTTC.

About this clonotype: A much bigger clone sits one base away, suggesting this may be a read error. The chain links TRBV10-2 to TRBJ2-5; 10 nucleotides align to TRBD1. Germline V lookup: CDR1 WSHSY, CDR2 SAAADI. The length of the CDR3 is 13 residues. The CDR3, as DNA: TGCGCCACCAGTGCGACAGGGGGCCGAGAGCAGTACTTC. Encoded protein: CATSATGGREQYF.

The rearrangement links TRBV4-1 to TRBJ1-2; D gene uncertain. Trimming stripped 0 bases from V and 0 bases from J, with 8 bases between. The CDR3 covers 15 residues. Germline CDR1 reads MGHRA; CDR2 reads YSYEKL. For the CDR3, the DNA is TGCGCCAGCAGCCAAGAGACGGCAGCTAACTATGGCTACACCTTC. This encodes CASSQETAANYGYTF.

This clonotype has at least ten counts. The V and J genes are TRBV28 and TRBJ2-7, with D maybe TRBD1 (6 bases). This CDR3 spans 14 amino acids. V was pared by 6 bases and J by 0 bases, with 12 bases between. CDR1 MDHEN and CDR2 SYDVKM come from the germline V gene. CDR3 protein: CASSLTGLSYEQYF. Here the CDR3 DNA reads TGTGCCAGCAGCCTGACAGGCCTCTCCTACGAGCAGTACTTC.

The chain uses TRBV7-6 and TRBJ1-2; no reliable D call. The V gene lost 6 bases and the J gene lost 8 bases, with 16 bases spanning the gap. CDR1 is SGHVS and CDR2 is FNYEAQ in the germline V gene. This CDR3 comprises 13 residues. CDR3 in amino acids: CASSQTPGGGYTF. CDR3 DNA: TGTGCCAGCAGTCAAACGCCCGGTGGGGGCTACACCTTC. Full variable domain (outside the CDR3, taken from reference TRBV7-6 and TRBJ1-2): GAGVSQSPRYKVTKRGQDVALRCDPISGHVSLYWYRQALGQGPEFLTYFNYEAQQDKSGLPNDRFSAERPEGSISTLTIQRTEQRDSAMYRCASSQTPGGGYTFGSGTRLTVV.

The chain joins TRBV12-3 or TRBV12-4 to TRBJ1-5; 10 bases are a match to TRBD1. This CDR3 is 15 amino acids long. J was trimmed by 7 bases and V by 5 bases; bases with no gene match: 8. CDR3 residues: CASSPRQGARQPQHF. CDR3 nucleotides: TGTGCCAGCAGTCCCCGACAGGGGGCAAGGCAGCCCCAGCATTTT.

The chain employs TRBV28 and TRBJ2-6; D is uncertain. The CDR3 loop spans 15 amino acids. Between the trimmed V and J ends, which lost 7 bases and 0 bases, there was a span of 10 bases. CDR1 and CDR2 from the germline V gene are MDHEN and SYDVKM. The CDR3 region is CASNRRVSGANVLTF. CDR3 DNA: TGTGCCAGCAACCGACGGGTCTCTGGGGCCAACGTCCTGACTTTC.

The table lists this clonotype with a few counts. The chain has TRBV7-2 and TRBJ2-5; TRBD1 or TRBD2 may be the D gene (5 bases each). This CDR3 comprises 13 residues. Per germline, CDR1 SGHTA and CDR2 FQGNSA. V lost 6 bases to trimming and J lost 2 bases, with 10 bases between them. The CDR3 DNA is TGTGCCAGCAGTTGGGACCCACAAGAGACCCAGTACTTC. Its protein product is CASSWDPQETQYF.

This sequence joins TRBV20-1 and TRBJ2-7; D is perhaps TRBD2 (5 bases). The CDR3 has 15 amino acids. V was clipped by 5 bases and J by 2 bases, with 19 bases between them. Germline-derived CDR1 and CDR2 are DFQATT and SNEGSKA (reference sequence). The CDR3 region has the DNA TGCAGTGCTCCAACGCGGGCTAGCCCAACCTACGAGCAGTACTTC. This encodes CSAPTRASPTYEQYF.

This clonotype was seen more than once but under ten times. The chain is built from TRBV9 and TRBJ2-3; D might be TRBD1 (6 bases). This CDR3 spans 15 amino acids. Looked up from germline, CDR1 is SGDLS and CDR2 is YYNGEE. V was shortened by 4 bases and J by 7 bases, with 19 bases between the two germline ends. The chain's CDR3 is CASSLTGLEENTQYF. The CDR3 bases are TGTGCCAGCAGCCTCACAGGGCTGGAGGAAAATACGCAGTATTTT.

Only a few counts were recorded for this clonotype. This chain uses TRBV20-1 with TRBJ2-5, with D perhaps given as TRBD1 or TRBD2 (5 bases each). The CDR3 spans 13 residues. Germline lookup yields CDR1 DFQATT and CDR2 SNEGSKA (reference sequence). V lost 2 bases to trimming and J lost 2 bases, with 9 bases between them. The CDR3 region has the DNA TGCAGTGCTAGAAGCGGACATCAAGAGACCCAGTACTTC. The encoded protein is CSARSGHQETQYF.